The 12 T cell receptor beta chains below were found in one sample sequenced in a study of blood T cell repertoires in COVID-19. Using immunoSEQ multiplex PCR, the repertoire was profiled, and TCRdb retains in-frame clones only, with some absent. The data show 280,000 or so clones, with less than 85% seen just once and around 2.3% held by the top ten. Sequencing was carried out using PBMCs or T cells enriched from blood (not recorded which). These receptors originate from a woman between 50 and 59 years old who had recovered from COVID-19.

V usage is TRBV19 and J usage is TRBJ2-1, with TRBD1 as a possible D gene (6 bases). The CDR3 covers 18 residues. Germline loops: CDR1 LNHDA, CDR2 SQIVND (reference sequence). Trimming shortened V by 0 bases and J by 2 bases, and 17 bases separated the two germline ends. CDR3 sequence reads: CASSIDSSRDTAYNEQFF. The CDR3 DNA reads TGTGCCAGTAGTATAGATAGCTCCCGGGACACCGCCTACAATGAGCAGTTCTTC.

V usage is TRBV28 and J usage is TRBJ2-3, with 9 bases fitting TRBD1. This CDR3 has 15 residues. The junction had 6 bases not matched to a gene; V was cut back by 6 bases and J by 2 bases. The germline V gene has CDR1 MDHEN and CDR2 SYDVKM. CDR3 sequence: CASRLDRGVTDTQYF. The CDR3 DNA sequence: TGTGCCAGCAGACTAGACAGGGGGGTCACAGATACGCAGTATTTT.

The chain uses TRBV19 and TRBJ1-5, with 7 nucleotides matching TRBD1. After removal of 3 bases from V and 6 bases from J, the junction contained 8 bases not matched to a gene. Germline V lookup: CDR1 LNHDA, CDR2 SQIVND (reference sequence). CDR3 length equals 15 residues. The CDR3 sequence is CASSMSDRAGQPQHF. Written as DNA, the CDR3 is TGTGCCAGTAGTATGAGTGACAGGGCGGGTCAGCCCCAGCATTTT.

The CDR3 is CASSVEGTVIYGYTF. The CDR3 DNA reads as TGTGCCAGCAGCGTAGAAGGGACAGTCATCTATGGCTACACCTTC. V gene TRBV9 combines with J gene TRBJ1-2; 7 bases match TRBD1. The ends lost 0 bases at V and 4 bases at J; junction bases unmatched: 6. CDR1 is SGDLS, CDR2 YYNGEE, per germline. The CDR3 extends over 15 amino acids. The variable domain in full, completed from reference TRBV9 and TRBJ1-2, reads DSGVTQTPKHLITATGQRVTLRCSPRSGDLSVYWYQQSLDQGLQFLIQYYNGEERAKGNILERFSAQQFPDLHSELNLSSLELGDSALYFCASSVEGTVIYGYTFGSGTRLTVV.

The V gene is TRBV18, the J gene TRBJ2-3; D might be TRBD1 (6 bases). The CDR3 extends over 14 amino acids. V was cut by 3 bases and J by 5 bases, with 12 bases left in between. CDR1 is KGHSH, CDR2 LQKENI, per germline. The CDR3 loop reads CASSPGQGIDTQYF. CDR3 bases: TGTGCCAGCTCACCCGGCCAGGGGATAGATACGCAGTATTTT.

This clone was counted only a few times. The chain couples TRBV2 to TRBJ2-6; the match to TRBD1 covers 7 bases. Germline loops: CDR1 SNHLY, CDR2 FYNNEI. The CDR3 consists of 13 residues. This CDR3 reads CARQGTGANVLTF. DNA of the CDR3: TGTGCTAGACAGGGTACTGGGGCCAACGTCCTGACTTTC.

This chain uses TRBV30 with TRBJ2-2; 7 nucleotides align to TRBD2. V was clipped by 2 bases and J by 4 bases; unmatched bases: 4. This CDR3 has 14 residues. Germline values: CDR1 GTSNPN, CDR2 SVGIG (reference sequence). The CDR3 nucleotides are TGTGCCTGGAGTAGCGGGACCCTCACCGGGGAGCTGTTTTTT. The encoded protein is CAWSSGTLTGELFF.

The rearrangement links TRBV6-1 to TRBJ1-1, with D perhaps TRBD1 (5 bases). The germline V gene has CDR1 MNHNS and CDR2 SASEGT. V was trimmed by 0 bases and J by 3 bases, leaving 8 bases between them. This CDR3 is 14 amino acids long. DNA for the CDR3: TGTGCCAGCAGTGAAGCAAGGGGTCACACTGAAGCTTTCTTT. Translating it yields CASSEARGHTEAFF.

The rearrangement joins TRBV25-1 to TRBJ2-3, with 8 bases aligning to TRBD2. From germline, CDR1 is MGHDK and CDR2 SYGVNS. This CDR3 is 16 amino acids long. With V trimmed by 0 bases and J by 2 bases, 4 bases remained unmatched. DNA for the CDR3: TGTGCCAGCAGTGAATATTCGGGGGGGGTCACAGATACGCAGTATTTT. Its translation: CASSEYSGGVTDTQYF.

The chain carries TRBV5-5 and TRBJ1-1; D unclear. The V end lost 3 bases, the J end lost 0 bases, and 18 bases lay between the germline ends. CDR3 length: 17 residues. CDR1 and CDR2 (germline): SGHKS, YYEKEE (reference sequence). The CDR3 DNA reads TGTGCCAGCAGCTCAGACACCCCGCGCGGGGTGAACACTGAAGCTTTCTTT. Its protein product is CASSSDTPRGVNTEAFF.

The rearrangement uses TRBV18 and TRBJ1-2; a weak D match, TRBD1 (5 bases). The CDR3 totals 13 residues. The germline V and J ends were trimmed by 3 bases and 4 bases, with 9 bases remaining between them. Germline V gene sequence: CDR1 KGHSH, CDR2 LQKENI. In nucleotides, the CDR3 is TGTGCCAGCTCACCTCGACAGAGCTATGGCTACACCTTC. Amino acids: CASSPRQSYGYTF.

The chain couples TRBV19 to TRBJ2-3; the match to TRBD1 covers 10 bases. This CDR3 has 14 amino acids. J was trimmed by 5 bases and V by 10 bases; bases with no gene match: 9. The V gene's germline CDR1 is LNHDA and CDR2 SQIVND (reference sequence). As DNA, the CDR3 is TGTGCCATTTCCGACAGGGGGCAAGTAGATACGCAGTATTTT. Residues: CAISDRGQVDTQYF. Full variable domain (outside the CDR3, taken from reference TRBV19 and TRBJ2-3): DGGITQSPKYLFRKEGQNVTLSCEQNLNHDAMYWYRQDPGQGLRLIYYSQIVNDFQKGDIAEGYSVSREKKESFPLTVTSAQKNPTAFYLCAISDRGQVDTQYFGPGTRLTVL.